This T cell receptor beta chain was retrieved from a study of shared clonotypes between healthy human individuals. Germline values: CDR1 MGHDK, CDR2 SYGVNS. This CDR3 contains 15 residues. Deletions cut 5 bases from V and 0 bases from J, with 11 bases between. This clone came up a few times. Its antigen is not known. Regarding the study as a whole: Investigators collected only blood, and repertoires in tissues likely differ. Limitation of the genetic and exposure-history diversity represented came from the few donors.

Samples underwent the assay at deep level. Loaded into unsorted PBMC replicate PCRs was about 310 ng DNA, 25,000 to 30,000 T cell genomes. Sequencing used immunoSEQ multiplex PCR; TCRdb keeps in-frame clones, though not all of them. The sample has 520,000 or so clones; roughly 78% are singletons. Sequencing was done on a sample of PBMCs. This receptor was obtained from a woman between 40 and 55 years old in good health. Some clones in this sample may be carry-over from other donors' samples. The rearrangement joins TRBV25-1 to TRBJ1-3; D call uncertain. CDR3 protein: CASSPQADSGNTIYF. For the CDR3, the DNA is TGTGCCAGCAGTCCTCAGGCCGACTCTGGAAACACCATATATTTT.